The clone carrying this T cell receptor (beta chain) appeared a few times. The sample originates from a study of PD-1 blockade in mismatch repair-deficient tumors. The CDR3 is 13 amino acids. Germline values: CDR1 LGHNA, CDR2 YSLEER. Deletions cut 0 bases from V and 9 bases from J, with 9 bases between. Libraries were prepared by immunoSEQ multiplex PCR; TCRdb keeps only in-frame clonotypes and omits some of them. The data show some 100,000 clones, about 79% seen once. This sequence was found in an adult with mismatch repair-deficient cancer. The sequences come from peripheral blood, collected approximately 35 weeks after starting pembrolizumab. The chain is built from TRBV4-3 and TRBJ2-1; no firm D call. The CDR3, as DNA: TGCGCCAGCAGCCAAGAAACTCGGGCTGAGCAGTTCTTC. It yields the protein CASSQETRAEQFF.